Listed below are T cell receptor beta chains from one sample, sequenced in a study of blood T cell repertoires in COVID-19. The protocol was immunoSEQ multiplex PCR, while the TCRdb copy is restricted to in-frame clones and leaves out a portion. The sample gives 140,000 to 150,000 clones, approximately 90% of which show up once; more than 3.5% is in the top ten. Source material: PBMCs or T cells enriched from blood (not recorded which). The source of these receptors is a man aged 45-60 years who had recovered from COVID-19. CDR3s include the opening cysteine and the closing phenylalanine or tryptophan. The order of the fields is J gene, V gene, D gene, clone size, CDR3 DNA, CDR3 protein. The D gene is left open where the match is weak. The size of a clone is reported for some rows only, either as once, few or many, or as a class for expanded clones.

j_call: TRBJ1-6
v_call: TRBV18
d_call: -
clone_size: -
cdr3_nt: TGTGCCAGCTCACCAATGGACAGCTATAATTCACCCCTCCACTTT
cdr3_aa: CASSPMDSYNSPLHF

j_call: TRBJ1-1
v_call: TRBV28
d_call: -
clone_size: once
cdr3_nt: TGTGCCAGCAAAGAGCGGGCCCCCCTGAACACTGAAGCTTTCTTT
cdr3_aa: CASKERAPLNTEAFF

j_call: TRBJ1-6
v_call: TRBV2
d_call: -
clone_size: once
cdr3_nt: TGTGCCAGCTCTCGGGATCCCTATAATTCACCCCTCCACTTT
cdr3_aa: CASSRDPYNSPLHF

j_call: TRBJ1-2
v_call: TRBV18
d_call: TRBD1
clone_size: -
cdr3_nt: TGTGCCAGCTCATCACCGGACAGGCATGGCTACACCTTC
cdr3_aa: CASSSPDRHGYTF

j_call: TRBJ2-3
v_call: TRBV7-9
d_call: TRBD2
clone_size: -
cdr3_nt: TGTGCCAGCAGCTTGGGTAGTAGCGGGATTGGAACAGATACGCAGTATTTT
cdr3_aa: CASSLGSSGIGTDTQYF

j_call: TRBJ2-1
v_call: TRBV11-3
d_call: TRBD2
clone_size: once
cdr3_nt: TGTGCCAGCAGCTCCGGGGGGGCAGGGTACAATGAGCAGTTCTTC
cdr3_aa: CASSSGGAGYNEQFF

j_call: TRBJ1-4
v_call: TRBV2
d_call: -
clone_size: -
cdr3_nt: TGTGCCAGCAGTGAAGCGGTGGGCAAGGAAAAACTGTTTTTT
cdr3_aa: CASSEAVGKEKLFF

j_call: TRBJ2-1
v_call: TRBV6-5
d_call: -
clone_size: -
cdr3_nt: TGTGCCAGCAACCCCGGAGGGGGCGTCTACAATGAGCAGTTCTTC
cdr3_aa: CASNPGGGVYNEQFF

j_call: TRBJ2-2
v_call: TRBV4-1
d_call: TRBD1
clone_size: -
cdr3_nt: TGCGCCAGCAGCCACTCTCGGACAGGGGGCTACACCGGGGAGCTGTTTTTT
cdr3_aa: CASSHSRTGGYTGELFF

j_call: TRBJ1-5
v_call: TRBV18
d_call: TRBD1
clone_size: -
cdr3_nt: TGTGCCAGCCGGGGGACAGGGGACAATCAGCCCCAGCATTTT
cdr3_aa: CASRGTGDNQPQHF

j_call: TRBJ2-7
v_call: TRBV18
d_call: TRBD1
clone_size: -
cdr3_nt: TGTGCCAGCTCAACCTTGGTAACTTCGGGACAGGGTCGGTCCTACGAGCAGTACTTC
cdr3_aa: CASSTLVTSGQGRSYEQYF

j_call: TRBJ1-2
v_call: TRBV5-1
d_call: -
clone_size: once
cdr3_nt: TGCGCCAGCAGCTTGAATTCCGGGGGCTACACCTTC
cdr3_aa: CASSLNSGGYTF

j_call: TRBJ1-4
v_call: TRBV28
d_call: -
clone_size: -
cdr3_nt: TGTGCCAGCAGTTTTTATTCGGGGGGTGATGAAAAACTGTTTTTT
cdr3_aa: CASSFYSGGDEKLFF

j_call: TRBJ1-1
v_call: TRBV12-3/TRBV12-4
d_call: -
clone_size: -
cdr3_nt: TGTGCCAGCAGTTATGAGAAAAACACTGAAGCTTTCTTT
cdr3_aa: CASSYEKNTEAFF

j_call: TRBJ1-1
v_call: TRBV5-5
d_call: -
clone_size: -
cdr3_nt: TGTGCCAGCAGCTCCTCGACAAGCAGGAACACTGAAGCTTTCTTT
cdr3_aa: CASSSSTSRNTEAFF

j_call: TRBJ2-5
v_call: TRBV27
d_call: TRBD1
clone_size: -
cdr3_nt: TGTGCCAGCAGGGAGTGGGGGAACAGGGGGGAAGAGACCCAGTACTTC
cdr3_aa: CASREWGNRGEETQYF

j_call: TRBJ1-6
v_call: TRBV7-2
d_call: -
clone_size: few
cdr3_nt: TGTGCCAGCAGCTATGCCGGGACAAACAATTCACCCCTCCACTTT
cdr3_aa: CASSYAGTNNSPLHF

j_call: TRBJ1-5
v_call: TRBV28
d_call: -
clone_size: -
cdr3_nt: TGTGCCAGCAGTTTAGTTAGTCCGTATAGCAATCAGCCCCAGCATTTT
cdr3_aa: CASSLVSPYSNQPQHF

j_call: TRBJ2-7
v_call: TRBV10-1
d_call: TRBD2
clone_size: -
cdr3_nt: TGCGCCAGCAGTGGTGTTGGCGGGAGGGCCCGCTCCTACGAGCAGTACTTC
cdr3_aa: CASSGVGGRARSYEQYF

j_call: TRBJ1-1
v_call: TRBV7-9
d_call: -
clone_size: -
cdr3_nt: TGTGCCAGCAGCTTAGTGGCAGGGCGGCACACTGAAGCTTTCTTT
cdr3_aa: CASSLVAGRHTEAFF

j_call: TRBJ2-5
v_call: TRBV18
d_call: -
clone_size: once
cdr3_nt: TGTGCCAGCTCACTGCCGTACAGCTTACAAGAGACCCAGTACTTC
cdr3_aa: CASSLPYSLQETQYF

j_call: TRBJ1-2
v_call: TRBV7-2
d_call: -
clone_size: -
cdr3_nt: TGTGCCAGCAGCTTCAGGGGAAGGGGGGGCTACACCTTC
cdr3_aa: CASSFRGRGGYTF

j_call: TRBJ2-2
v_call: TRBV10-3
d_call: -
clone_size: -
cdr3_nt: TGTGCCATCAGCACAGGGAACACCGGGGAGCTGTTTTTT
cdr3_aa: CAISTGNTGELFF

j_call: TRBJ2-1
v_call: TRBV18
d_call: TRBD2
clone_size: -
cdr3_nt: TGTGCCAGCTCACCAAGACTAGCGGGATCGGGTTACAATGAGCAGTTCTTC
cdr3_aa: CASSPRLAGSGYNEQFF

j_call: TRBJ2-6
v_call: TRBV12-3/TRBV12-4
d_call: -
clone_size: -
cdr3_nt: TGTGCCAGCAGTTTTATGGTCCTGACTTTC
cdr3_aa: CASSFMVLTF

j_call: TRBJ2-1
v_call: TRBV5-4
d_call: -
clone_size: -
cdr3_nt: TGTGCCAGCAGGCGTTACAATGAGCAGTTCTTC
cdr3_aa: CASRRYNEQFF

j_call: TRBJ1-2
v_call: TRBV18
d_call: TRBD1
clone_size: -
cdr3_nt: TGTGCCAGCTCACCACCGGGACAGCGAGCTAACTATGGCTACACCTTC
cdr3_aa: CASSPPGQRANYGYTF

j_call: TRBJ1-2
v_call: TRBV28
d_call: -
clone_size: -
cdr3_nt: TGTGCCAGCAGTTTCGGGGGGTTACCTGGCTACACCTTC
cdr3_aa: CASSFGGLPGYTF

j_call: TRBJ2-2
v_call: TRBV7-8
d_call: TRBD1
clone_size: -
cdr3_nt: TGTGCCAGCAGCTTAGACAGGGGAACGGTCGGGGAGCTGTTTTTT
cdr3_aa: CASSLDRGTVGELFF

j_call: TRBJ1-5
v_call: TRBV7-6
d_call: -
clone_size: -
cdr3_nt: TGTGCCAGCAGCCGAGAACCCGCGGGGCTGGGTCAGCCCCAGCATTTT
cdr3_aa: CASSREPAGLGQPQHF

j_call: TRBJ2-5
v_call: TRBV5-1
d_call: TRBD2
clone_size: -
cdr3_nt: TGCGCCAGCTCCCCGGGAGGACTAGCGGGAAAAGAGACCCAGTACTTC
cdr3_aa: CASSPGGLAGKETQYF

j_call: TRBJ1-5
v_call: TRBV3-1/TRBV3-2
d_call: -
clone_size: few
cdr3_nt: TGTGCCAGCAGCCAAGGGGGCGGAAAACATCAGCCCCAGCATTTT
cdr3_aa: CASSQGGGKHQPQHF

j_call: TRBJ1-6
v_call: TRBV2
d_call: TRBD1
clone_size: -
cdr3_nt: TGTGCCAGCAGGGGACAGGGCGATTCACCCCTCCACTTT
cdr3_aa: CASRGQGDSPLHF

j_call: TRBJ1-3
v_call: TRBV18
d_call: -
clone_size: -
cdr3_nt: TGTGCCAGCTCACCCTCGCGCATGGGGGCCGGAAACACCATATATTTT
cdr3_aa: CASSPSRMGAGNTIYF

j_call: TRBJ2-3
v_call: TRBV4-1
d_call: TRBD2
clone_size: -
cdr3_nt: TGCGCCAGCAGCCGTTCAATGGTCACTAGCGGGAGGCGGAGGGCAGATACGCAGTATTTT
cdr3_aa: CASSRSMVTSGRRRADTQYF

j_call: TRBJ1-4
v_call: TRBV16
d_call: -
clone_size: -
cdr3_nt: TGTGCCAGCAGCCAATCGGAGGGGAATGAAAAACTGTTTTTT
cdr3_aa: CASSQSEGNEKLFF

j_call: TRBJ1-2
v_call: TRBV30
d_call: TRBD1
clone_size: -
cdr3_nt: TGTGCCTGGAGTATTTCCGGGACAGCTAACTATGGCTACACCTTC
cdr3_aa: CAWSISGTANYGYTF

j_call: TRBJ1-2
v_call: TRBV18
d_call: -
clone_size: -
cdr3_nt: TGTGCCAGCTCACAGGGGAGGAGCTATGGCTACACCTTC
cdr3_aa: CASSQGRSYGYTF

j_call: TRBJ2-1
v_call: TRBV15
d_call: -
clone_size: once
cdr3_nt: TGTGCCACCAGCAGTACAGGGTCGAATGAGCAGTTCTTC
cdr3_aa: CATSSTGSNEQFF

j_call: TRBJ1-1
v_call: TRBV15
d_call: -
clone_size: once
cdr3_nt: TGTGCCACCAGCAGAGATCTGGCCTCGGGAGCTTTCTTT
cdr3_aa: CATSRDLASGAFF

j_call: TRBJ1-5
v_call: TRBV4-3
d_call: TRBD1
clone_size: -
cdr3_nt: TGCGCCAGCAGCCAAGATTTTGGGACAGGGGGCTTGGGCAATCAGCCCCAGCATTTT
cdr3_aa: CASSQDFGTGGLGNQPQHF